This T cell receptor (beta chain) was documented in a study of cytomegalovirus exposure and HLA in healthy donors. Points on this clone: Its antigen is undetermined.

Both 60 Vbeta primers and 13 Jbeta primers went into the PCR. Assay: immunoSEQ multiplex PCR; the TCRdb copy retains only in-frame clones and omits some. Of about 110,000 clones listed, approximately 70% are singletons. Study observations and caveats: Among CMV-associated TCR beta chains, most appeared HLA-restricted in a later analysis. A later analysis found TCR association rates differed by HLA locus, highest for DRB1 and lowest for HLA-C. CMV serostatus was the only immune exposure information that was available.

The CDR3 length is 13 residues. Germline CDR1 reads MDHEN; CDR2 reads SYDVKM. The ends were cut back, 2 bases at V and 1 base at J, with 6 bases in the middle. This receptor was obtained from a boy between 10 and 17 years old in good health and CMV-seronegative. The sample taken for sequencing was PBMCs. The rearrangement uses TRBV28 and TRBJ2-7, with D hard to call. The CDR3 coding sequence is TGTGCCAGCAGTTTACACATGTCCTACGAGCAGTACTTC. The encoded protein is CASSLHMSYEQYF.